A selection of T cell receptor beta chains follows, all from one sample in a study of OX40 agonist ivuxolimab in advanced cancers. TCRdb's copy holds only in-frame clones and misses some; the assay was immunoSEQ multiplex PCR. The sample holds tens of thousands of clones; about 80% are singletons and the top ten take roughly 4.5%. The specimen was CD4+ or CD8+ T cells sorted from blood, collected in a trial of the OX40 agonist ivuxolimab. The receptors stem from an adult with an advanced solid tumor such as melanoma, head and neck, liver or kidney cancer. Each CDR3 is given with its conserved first and last residue. Each record gives: CDR3 DNA, CDR3 protein, J gene, clone size, D gene, V gene. A D gene is named only where the DNA matches it firmly. Clone size appears in some rows only: once, few, many, or a class for an expanded clone.

TGTGCCAGCAGCCAAGTGGGGCAGGGCGCTCCCTATGGCTACACCTTC CASSQVGQGAPYGYTF TRBJ1-2 - - TRBV14
TGTGCCAGCTCACTCGGCCCATCGGGGATAGATACGCAGTATTTT CASSLGPSGIDTQYF TRBJ2-3 - - TRBV18
TGCGCCAGCAGCTTAGGGACAGCCCAAGAGACCCAGTACTTC CASSLGTAQETQYF TRBJ2-5 - TRBD1 TRBV5-1
TGTGCCAGTAGGGCTGCCTCGGGGGGAGCCAAAAACATTCAGTACTTC CASRAASGGAKNIQYF TRBJ2-4 - TRBD2 TRBV19
TGTGCCAGCAGTGAAGTCCCAATGAGACCTGAAGCTTTCTTT CASSEVPMRPEAFF TRBJ1-1 - - TRBV6-1
TGTGCCAGCTCACCTATGACAGGGATGAACACTGAAGCTTTCTTT CASSPMTGMNTEAFF TRBJ1-1 - TRBD1 TRBV18
TGCAGCTTCCGAGACACCGGGGAGCTGTTTTTT CSFRDTGELFF TRBJ2-2 once - TRBV29-1
TGTGCCAGCAGTGCAGCGGTGGCTCCAAACTCCTACGAGCAGTACTTC CASSAAVAPNSYEQYF TRBJ2-7 - - TRBV6-1
TGTGCCAGCAGCTTCCCCCCGGGGAGGTCGGGCAATCAGCCCCAGCATTTT CASSFPPGRSGNQPQHF TRBJ1-5 - - TRBV7-9
TGCGCCAGCAGCTTGGGGGGCGAAGCTAACTATGGCTACACCTTC CASSLGGEANYGYTF TRBJ1-2 - - TRBV5-1
TGCGCCAGCAGCTTGGCTTCTGGGGGACAGGGTTTCAACGAGCAGTACTTC CASSLASGGQGFNEQYF TRBJ2-7 - TRBD1 TRBV5-1
TGTGCCAGCAAAACTGACAGGGCTGGGTATGGCTACACCTTC CASKTDRAGYGYTF TRBJ1-2 - TRBD1 TRBV2
TGTGCCAGCAGTTACACGCCGAAACGGGTAGAGACCCAGTACTTC CASSYTPKRVETQYF TRBJ2-5 - - TRBV6-5
TGTGCCAGTAGTGGGCTCCAGCGTGGCTACACCTTC CASSGLQRGYTF TRBJ1-2 - - TRBV19
TGTGCCAGCAGCTTAGACCCAGCTAGTGAGCAGTTCTTC CASSLDPASEQFF TRBJ2-1 - - TRBV11-3
TGTGCCAGCCGTGACGTGGGGGCGGGTGGCTACACCTTC CASRDVGAGGYTF TRBJ1-2 - - TRBV6-1
TGCGCCAGCAGCCAAGTGGGGCGTGGTGGGGCGAGCGGGGGGGCGTACGAGCAGTACTTC CASSQVGRGGASGGAYEQYF TRBJ2-7 - TRBD2 TRBV4-1
TGTGCCAGTAGTATAGATCCAGGGGGCTCGGGGGTCATTCAGTACTTC CASSIDPGGSGVIQYF TRBJ2-4 - TRBD1 TRBV19
TGTGCCAGCAGCGTAGCACCCGCAGACAACTATGGCTACACCTTC CASSVAPADNYGYTF TRBJ1-2 - - TRBV9
TGTGCCAGCTCGCGGACAGGGGACTCTGGAAACACCATATATTTT CASSRTGDSGNTIYF TRBJ1-3 - TRBD1 TRBV18
TGTGCCAGCAAAGGTACCGGGACACCGAACACTGAAGCTTTCTTT CASKGTGTPNTEAFF TRBJ1-1 - - TRBV2
TGTGCCAGCAGCGCCGGACGGGGAAGCACAGATACGCAGTATTTT CASSAGRGSTDTQYF TRBJ2-3 - - TRBV2
TGTGCCAGTAGTACGGGGGCGGGACGGCCCCAGCATTTT CASSTGAGRPQHF TRBJ1-5 - - TRBV19
TGTGCCAGCAGTGACAGCGGGGGGGCATACAATGAGCAATTCTTC CASSDSGGAYNEQFF TRBJ2-1 - TRBD2 TRBV6-1
TGCGCCAGCAGTAGGATTGGATTATCGAACACCGGGGAGCTGTTTTTT CASSRIGLSNTGELFF TRBJ2-2 - - TRBV5-1
TGTGCCAGTCTATGGGACTCTGGAAACACCATATATTTT CASLWDSGNTIYF TRBJ1-3 - - TRBV28
TGTGCCAGCGGACTAACAGGGCCAGGAGGCTACACCTTC CASGLTGPGGYTF TRBJ1-2 - - TRBV6-1
TGCAGCGTGCACGACAGGGTGGGTAGCACAGATACGCAGTATTTT CSVHDRVGSTDTQYF TRBJ2-3 - TRBD1 TRBV29-1
TGTGCCAGCAGTCACTGGAGGGACACCTCCTATGGCTACACCTTC CASSHWRDTSYGYTF TRBJ1-2 - - TRBV6-1
TGTGCCAGCACGTGGAGCACAGATACGCAGTATTTT CASTWSTDTQYF TRBJ2-3 - - TRBV6-1
TGTGCCACCAGCAGAGATAGCGGGACAACTTATAGCAATCAGCCCCAGCATTTT CATSRDSGTTYSNQPQHF TRBJ1-5 - - TRBV15
TGCAGCGTTTCCGGGACACCCGGCTACACCTTC CSVSGTPGYTF TRBJ1-2 - - TRBV29-1
TGCGCCAGCAGCTTGATGGGGTTGGGGGGCTATGGCTACACCTTC CASSLMGLGGYGYTF TRBJ1-2 - - TRBV5-1
TGTGCCAGCAGCTATGAACGACGACCGTACCAAGAGACCCAGTACTTC CASSYERRPYQETQYF TRBJ2-5 - - TRBV7-2
TGTGCCAGCAGCTTTGGGGTGCACGATTCACCCCTCCACTTT CASSFGVHDSPLHF TRBJ1-6 - - TRBV5-5
TGTGCCAGCAGCCCTAGCGGCGGGGCAGGAACTGAAGCTTTCTTT CASSPSGGAGTEAFF TRBJ1-1 once - TRBV11-3
TGTGCCAGCAGCTTAGGATTACAGGGGGGCACAGATACGCAGTATTTT CASSLGLQGGTDTQYF TRBJ2-3 - TRBD1 TRBV7-8
TGTGCCAGCATTAAGAACACTGAAGCTTTCTTT CASIKNTEAFF TRBJ1-1 - - TRBV6-1
TGCAGTGCTAGGGGAGCCTACGAGCAGTACTTC CSARGAYEQYF TRBJ2-7 - - TRBV20-1
TGTGCCAGCAGTTATTCCGGATCAGGGAATGAAAAACTGTTTTTT CASSYSGSGNEKLFF TRBJ1-4 - - TRBV5-4